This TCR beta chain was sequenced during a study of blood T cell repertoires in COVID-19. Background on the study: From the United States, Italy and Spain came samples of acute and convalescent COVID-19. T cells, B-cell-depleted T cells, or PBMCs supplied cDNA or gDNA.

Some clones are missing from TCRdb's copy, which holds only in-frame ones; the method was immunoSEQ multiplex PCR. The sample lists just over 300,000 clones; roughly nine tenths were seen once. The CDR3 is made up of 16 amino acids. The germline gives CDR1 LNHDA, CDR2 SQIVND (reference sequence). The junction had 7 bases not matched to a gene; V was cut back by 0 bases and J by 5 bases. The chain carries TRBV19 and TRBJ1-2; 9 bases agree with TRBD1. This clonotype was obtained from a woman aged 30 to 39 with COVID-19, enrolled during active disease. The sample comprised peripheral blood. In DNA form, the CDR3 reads TGTGCCAGTAGTATAGAGAGGCTGGGACAGGGTTATGGCTACACCTTC. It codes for CASSIERLGQGYGYTF.